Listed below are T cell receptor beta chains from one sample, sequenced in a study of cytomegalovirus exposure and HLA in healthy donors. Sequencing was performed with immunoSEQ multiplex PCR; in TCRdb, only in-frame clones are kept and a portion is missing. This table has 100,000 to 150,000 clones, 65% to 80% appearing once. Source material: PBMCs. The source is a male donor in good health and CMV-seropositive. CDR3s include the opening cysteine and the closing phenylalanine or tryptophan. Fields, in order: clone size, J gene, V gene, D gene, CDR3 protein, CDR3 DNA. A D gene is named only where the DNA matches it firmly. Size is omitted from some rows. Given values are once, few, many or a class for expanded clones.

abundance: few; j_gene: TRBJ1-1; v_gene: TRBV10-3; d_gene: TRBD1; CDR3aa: CASAPSGQGVGTAFF; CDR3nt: TGTGCCAGCGCACCTTCTGGACAGGGGGTAGGAACTGCTTTCTTT
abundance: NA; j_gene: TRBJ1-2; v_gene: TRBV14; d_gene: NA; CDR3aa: CASSQEALFGYTF; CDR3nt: TGTGCCAGCAGCCAAGAAGCTCTTTTCGGCTACACCTTC
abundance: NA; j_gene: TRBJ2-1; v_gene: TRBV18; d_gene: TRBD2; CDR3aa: CASSPVASGVLEQFF; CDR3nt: TGTGCCAGCTCACCAGTGGCTAGCGGGGTTCTTGAGCAGTTCTTC
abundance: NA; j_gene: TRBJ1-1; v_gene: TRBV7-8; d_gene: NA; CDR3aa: CASSFQSHRNTEAFF; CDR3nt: TGTGCCAGCAGCTTCCAAAGCCACAGGAACACTGAAGCTTTCTTT
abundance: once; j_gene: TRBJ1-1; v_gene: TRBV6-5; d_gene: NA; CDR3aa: CASSPYKSMNTEAFF; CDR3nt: TGTGCCAGCAGCCCTTACAAGTCCATGAACACTGAAGCTTTCTTT
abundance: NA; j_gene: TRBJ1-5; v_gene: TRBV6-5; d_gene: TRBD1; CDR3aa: CASSTTGGGHQPQHF; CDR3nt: TGTGCCAGCAGCACGACAGGGGGCGGCCATCAGCCCCAGCATTTT
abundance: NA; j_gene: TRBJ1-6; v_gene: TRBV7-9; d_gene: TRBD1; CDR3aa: CASSFPSRTGYNSPLHF; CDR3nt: TGTGCCAGCAGCTTTCCGTCTAGGACAGGATATAATTCACCCCTCCACTTT
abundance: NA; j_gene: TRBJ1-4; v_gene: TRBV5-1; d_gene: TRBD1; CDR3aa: CASSETGTGSEKLFF; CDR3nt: TGCGCCAGCAGCGAAACCGGGACAGGGTCTGAAAAACTGTTTTTT
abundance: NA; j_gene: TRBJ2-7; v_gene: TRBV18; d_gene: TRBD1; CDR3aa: CASSPGTADEQYF; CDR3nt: TGTGCCAGCTCACCCGGGACAGCGGACGAGCAGTACTTC
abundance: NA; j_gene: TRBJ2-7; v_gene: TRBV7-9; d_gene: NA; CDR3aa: CSSSVTGIEQYF; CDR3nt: TGTTCCAGCAGCGTAACAGGGATCGAGCAGTACTTC
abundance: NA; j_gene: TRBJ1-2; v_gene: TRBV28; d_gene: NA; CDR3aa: CASSSQGRADGYTF; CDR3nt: TGTGCCAGCAGCTCACAGGGCAGAGCGGATGGCTACACCTTC
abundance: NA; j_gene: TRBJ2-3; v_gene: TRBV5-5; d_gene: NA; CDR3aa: CASSSLSGVRGTDTQYF; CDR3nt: TGTGCCAGCAGCTCTCTCTCGGGGGTTAGGGGCACAGATACGCAGTATTTT
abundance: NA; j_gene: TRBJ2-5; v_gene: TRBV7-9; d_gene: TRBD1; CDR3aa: CSSSSTGAETQYF; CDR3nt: TGTTCCAGCAGCTCGACAGGGGCGGAGACCCAGTACTTC
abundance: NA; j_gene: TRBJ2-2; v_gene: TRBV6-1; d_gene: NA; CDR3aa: CASIGRGPGGELFF; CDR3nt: TGTGCCAGCATAGGCAGAGGCCCCGGTGGGGAGCTGTTTTTT
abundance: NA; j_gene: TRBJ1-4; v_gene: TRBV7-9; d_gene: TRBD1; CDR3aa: CASSSRTGATNEKLFF; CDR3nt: TGTGCCAGCAGCTCCCGAACAGGGGCAACTAATGAAAAACTGTTTTTT
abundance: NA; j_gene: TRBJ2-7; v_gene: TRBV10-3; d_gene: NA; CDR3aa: CAISESTGRGQYF; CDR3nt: TGTGCCATCAGTGAGTCGACGGGGCGGGGGCAGTACTTC
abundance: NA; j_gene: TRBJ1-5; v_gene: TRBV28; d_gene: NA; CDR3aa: CASYPGKSNQPQHF; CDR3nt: TGTGCCTCCTACCCGGGGAAAAGCAATCAGCCCCAGCATTTT
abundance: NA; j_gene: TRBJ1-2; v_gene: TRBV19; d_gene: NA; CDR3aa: CATALNYGYTF; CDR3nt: TGTGCCACCGCCCTAAACTATGGCTACACCTTC
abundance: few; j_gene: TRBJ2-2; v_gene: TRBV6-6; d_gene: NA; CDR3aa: CASSYTGMGELFF; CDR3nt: TGTGCCAGCAGTTACACAGGGATGGGGGAGCTGTTTTTT
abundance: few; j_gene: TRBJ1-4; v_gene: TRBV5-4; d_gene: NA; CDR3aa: CASSLGTPATNEKLFF; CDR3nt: TGTGCCAGCAGCTTGGGGACACCGGCAACTAATGAAAAACTGTTTTTT
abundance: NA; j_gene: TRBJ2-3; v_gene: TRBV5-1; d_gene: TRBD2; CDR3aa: CASSLEGLGSTDTQYF; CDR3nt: TGCGCCAGCAGCCTGGAGGGACTAGGAAGCACAGATACGCAGTATTTT
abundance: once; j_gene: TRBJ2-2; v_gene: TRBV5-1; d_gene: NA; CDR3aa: CASSQTPNTGELFF; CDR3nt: TGCGCCAGCAGCCAGACACCGAACACCGGGGAGCTGTTTTTT
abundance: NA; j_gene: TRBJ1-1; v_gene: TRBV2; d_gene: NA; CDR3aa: CASSGREGTEAFF; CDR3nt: TGTGCCAGCAGTGGTAGGGAGGGCACTGAAGCTTTCTTT
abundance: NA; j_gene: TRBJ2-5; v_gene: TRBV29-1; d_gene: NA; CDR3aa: CSALDFQETQYF; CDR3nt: TGCAGCGCCCTGGACTTCCAAGAGACCCAGTACTTC
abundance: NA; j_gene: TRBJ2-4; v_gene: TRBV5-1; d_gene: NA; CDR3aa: CASSLRGRGENIQYF; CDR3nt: TGCGCCAGCAGCTTGCGTGGCAGGGGGGAAAACATTCAGTACTTC
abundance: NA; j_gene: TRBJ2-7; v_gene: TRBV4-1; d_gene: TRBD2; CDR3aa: CASSQDRREGVYEQYF; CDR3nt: TGCGCCAGCAGCCAAGATCGGCGGGAGGGCGTCTACGAGCAGTACTTC
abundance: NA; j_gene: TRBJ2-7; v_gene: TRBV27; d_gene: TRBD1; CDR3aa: CASSFRDRVSYEQYF; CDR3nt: TGTGCCAGCAGTTTCCGGGACAGGGTTTCCTACGAGCAGTACTTC
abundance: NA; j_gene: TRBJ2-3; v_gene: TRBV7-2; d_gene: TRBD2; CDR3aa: CASMTSGGYDTQYF; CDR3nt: TGTGCCAGCATGACTAGCGGGGGTTACGATACGCAGTATTTT
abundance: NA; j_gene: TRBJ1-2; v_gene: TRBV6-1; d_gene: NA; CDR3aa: CASSINPTAPSGYTF; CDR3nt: TGTGCCAGCAGCATTAATCCGACAGCCCCTAGTGGCTACACCTTC
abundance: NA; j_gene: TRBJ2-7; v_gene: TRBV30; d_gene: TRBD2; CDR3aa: CAWSDPGGASYEQYF; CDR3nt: TGTGCCTGGAGTGACCCCGGGGGGGCCTCCTACGAGCAGTACTTC
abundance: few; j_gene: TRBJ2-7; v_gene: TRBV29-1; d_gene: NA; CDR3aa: CSVRATVHEQYF; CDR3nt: TGCAGCGTCCGAGCGACCGTCCACGAGCAGTACTTC
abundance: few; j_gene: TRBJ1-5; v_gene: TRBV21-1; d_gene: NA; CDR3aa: CASSKGALNQPQHF; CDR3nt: TGTGCCAGCAGCAAAGGCGCGCTCAATCAGCCCCAGCATTTT
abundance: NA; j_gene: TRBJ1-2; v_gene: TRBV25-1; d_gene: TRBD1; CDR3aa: CASSGQRVGGGGYTF; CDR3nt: TGTGCCAGCAGCGGACAGCGGGTAGGGGGCGGTGGCTACACCTTC
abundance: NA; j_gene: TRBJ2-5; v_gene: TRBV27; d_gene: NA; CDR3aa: CASSFRGQETQYF; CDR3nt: TGTGCCAGCAGTTTCAGGGGCCAGGAGACCCAGTACTTC
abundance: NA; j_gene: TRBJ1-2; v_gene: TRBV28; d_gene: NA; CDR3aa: CASSSQSGYTF; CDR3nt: TGTGCCAGCAGTTCACAATCCGGCTACACCTTC
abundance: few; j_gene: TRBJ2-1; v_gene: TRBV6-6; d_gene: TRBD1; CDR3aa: CASSRQGSNEQFF; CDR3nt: TGTGCCAGCAGTCGACAGGGTTCGAATGAGCAGTTCTTC
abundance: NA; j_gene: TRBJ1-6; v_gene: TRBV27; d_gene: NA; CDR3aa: CASSLRTRGNSSPLHF; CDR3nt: TGTGCCAGCAGTTTACGGACCAGGGGTAACAGTTCACCCCTCCACTTT
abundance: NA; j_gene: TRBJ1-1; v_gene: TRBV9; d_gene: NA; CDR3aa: CASSVVRETEAFF; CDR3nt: TGTGCCAGCAGCGTAGTCAGGGAAACTGAAGCTTTCTTT
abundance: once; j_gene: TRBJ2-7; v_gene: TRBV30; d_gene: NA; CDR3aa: CAWSSWGQREQYF; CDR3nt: TGTGCCTGGAGTAGCTGGGGGCAGCGGGAGCAGTACTTC
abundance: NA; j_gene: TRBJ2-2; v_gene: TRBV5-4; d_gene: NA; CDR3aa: CASSLGPRGRTGELFF; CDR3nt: TGTGCCAGCAGCTTGGGGCCTAGGGGTCGGACCGGGGAGCTGTTTTTT
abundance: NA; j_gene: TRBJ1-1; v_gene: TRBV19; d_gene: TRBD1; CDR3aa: CASSSQGDPNTEAFF; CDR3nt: TGTGCCAGTAGTTCCCAGGGGGATCCGAACACTGAAGCTTTCTTT
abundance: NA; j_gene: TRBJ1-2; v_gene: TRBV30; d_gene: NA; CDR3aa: CAGSDSSGGYTF; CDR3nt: TGTGCCGGCTCGGACAGCTCAGGTGGCTACACCTTC
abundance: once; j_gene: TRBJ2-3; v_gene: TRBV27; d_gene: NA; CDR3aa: CASSLRGGAPDTQYF; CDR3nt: TGTGCCAGCAGTTTACGTGGGGGGGCCCCAGATACGCAGTATTTT
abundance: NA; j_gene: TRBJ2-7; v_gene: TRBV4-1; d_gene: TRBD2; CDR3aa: CASSQDPGTSGSSYEQYF; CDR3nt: TGCGCCAGCAGCCAAGATCCGGGGACTAGCGGGAGCTCCTACGAGCAGTACTTC
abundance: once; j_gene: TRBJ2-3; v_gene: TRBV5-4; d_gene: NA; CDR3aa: CASSLSLETDTQYF; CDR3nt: TGCGCCAGCAGCTTGAGCCTAGAAACAGATACGCAGTATTTT
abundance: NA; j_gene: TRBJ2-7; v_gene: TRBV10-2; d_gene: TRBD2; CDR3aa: CASSRGGLLYEQYF; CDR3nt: TGCGCCAGCAGCCGCGGGGGTCTCCTCTACGAGCAGTACTTC
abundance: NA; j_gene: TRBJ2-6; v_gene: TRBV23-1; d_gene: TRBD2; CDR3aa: CASSQSGGGGANGLTF; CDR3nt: TGCGCCAGCAGTCAAAGCGGGGGTGGTGGGGCCAACGGCCTGACTTTC
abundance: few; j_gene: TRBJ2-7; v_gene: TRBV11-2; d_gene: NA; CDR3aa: CASRRAMRNLYEQYF; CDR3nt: TGTGCCAGCAGGAGGGCGATGCGTAACCTCTACGAGCAGTACTTC
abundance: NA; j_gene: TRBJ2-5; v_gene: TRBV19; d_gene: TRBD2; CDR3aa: CASSERGRETQYF; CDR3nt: TGTGCCAGTAGTGAGCGGGGGCGGGAGACCCAGTACTTC
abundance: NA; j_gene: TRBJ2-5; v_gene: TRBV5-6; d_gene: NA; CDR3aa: CASSPTPILGETQYF; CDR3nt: TGTGCCAGCAGCCCGACCCCGATACTAGGAGAGACCCAGTACTTC
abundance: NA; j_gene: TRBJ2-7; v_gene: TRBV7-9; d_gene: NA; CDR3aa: CASSLSARAYEQYF; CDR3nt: TGTGCCAGCAGCTTAAGTGCCCGAGCCTACGAGCAGTACTTC
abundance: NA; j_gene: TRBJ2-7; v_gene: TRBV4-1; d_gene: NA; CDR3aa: CASSQYGSNGEQYF; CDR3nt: TGCGCCAGCAGCCAATACGGGAGCAATGGCGAGCAGTACTTC
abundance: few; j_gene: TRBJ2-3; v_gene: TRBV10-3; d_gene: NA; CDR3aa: CAISEGRGLTDTQYF; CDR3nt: TGTGCCATCAGTGAAGGTAGGGGGTTGACAGATACGCAGTATTTT
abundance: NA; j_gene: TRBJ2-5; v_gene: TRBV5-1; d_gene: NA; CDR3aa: CASGLEAGQETQYF; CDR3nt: TGCGCCAGCGGCTTGGAGGCAGGGCAAGAGACCCAGTACTTC
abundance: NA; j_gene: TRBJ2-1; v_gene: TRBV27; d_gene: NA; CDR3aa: CASSLRQRSYNEQFF; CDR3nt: TGTGCCAGCAGCCTCAGACAGCGCTCCTACAATGAGCAGTTCTTC